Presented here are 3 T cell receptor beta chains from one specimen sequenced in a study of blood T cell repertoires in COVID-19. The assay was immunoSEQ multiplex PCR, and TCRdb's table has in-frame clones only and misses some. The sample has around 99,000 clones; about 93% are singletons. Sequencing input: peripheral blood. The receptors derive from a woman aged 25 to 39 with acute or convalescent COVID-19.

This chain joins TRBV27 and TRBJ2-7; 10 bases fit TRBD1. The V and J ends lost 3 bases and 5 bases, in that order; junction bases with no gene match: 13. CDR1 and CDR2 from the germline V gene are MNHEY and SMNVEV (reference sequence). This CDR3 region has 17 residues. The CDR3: CASSFALPGTGDNEQYF. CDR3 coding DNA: TGTGCCAGCAGTTTTGCCCTCCCAGGGACAGGGGATAACGAGCAGTACTTC.

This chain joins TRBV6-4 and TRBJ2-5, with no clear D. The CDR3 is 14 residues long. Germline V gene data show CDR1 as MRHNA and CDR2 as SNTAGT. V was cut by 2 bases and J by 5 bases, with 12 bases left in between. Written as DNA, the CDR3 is TGTGCCAGCAGTGACCGCCAATTGGGCGAGACCCAGTACTTC. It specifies CASSDRQLGETQYF.

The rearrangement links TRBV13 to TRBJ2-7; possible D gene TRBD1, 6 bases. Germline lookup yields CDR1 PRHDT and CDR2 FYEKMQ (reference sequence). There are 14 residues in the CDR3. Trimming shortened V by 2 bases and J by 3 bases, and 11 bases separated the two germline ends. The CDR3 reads CASSLPSQGYEQYF. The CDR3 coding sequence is TGTGCCAGCAGCTTACCCTCACAGGGCTACGAGCAGTACTTC.